The 14 T cell receptor beta chains below were found in one sample sequenced in a study of cytomegalovirus exposure and HLA in healthy donors. Both 60 Vbeta primers and 13 Jbeta primers went into the PCR. Clones were read by immunoSEQ multiplex PCR, and TCRdb kept only the in-frame ones, dropping some. Its table lists about 59,000 clones. Sequencing was carried out using PBMCs. These receptors were collected from a man aged 25 to 45 in good health and CMV-seropositive.

The rearrangement links TRBV6-5 to TRBJ2-7, with D perhaps TRBD1 (5 bases). CDR1 is MNHEY, CDR2 SVGAGI, per germline. With 0 bases removed from V and 4 bases from J, the gap between germline ends came to 10 bases. The CDR3 has 14 amino acids. The CDR3 sequence: CASSYSGRVYEQYF. Here the CDR3 DNA reads TGTGCCAGCAGTTACTCTGGCAGGGTTTACGAGCAGTACTTC.

Worth noting for this clone: The sample holds other DNA sequences that translate to the same CDR3. The chain has TRBV15 and TRBJ1-6; no firm D call. CDR3 length equals 12 residues. Germline V lookup: CDR1 LNHNV, CDR2 YYDKDF (reference sequence). V gave up 8 bases and J gave up 11 bases, with 13 bases separating them. CDR3 residues: CATGGPQAPLHF. The CDR3 region has the DNA TGTGCCACCGGTGGCCCCCAGGCACCCCTCCACTTT. The whole variable domain, remainder taken from reference TRBV15 and TRBJ1-6, is DAMVIQNPRYQVTQFGKPVTLSCSQTLNHNVMYWYQQKSSQAPKLLFHYYDKDFNNEADTPDNFQSRRPNTSFCFLDIRSPGLGDTAMYLCATGGPQAPLHFGNGTRLTVT.

The genes are TRBV30 and TRBJ1-4; no clear D gene. The germline CDR1 and CDR2 sequences are GTSNPN and SVGIG (reference sequence). The V end was cut by 3 bases, the J end by 7 bases, with 9 bases between. The CDR3 is 12 amino acids. CDR3 sequence: CAWRTATEKLFF. The CDR3 DNA is TGTGCCTGGAGAACAGCCACTGAAAAACTGTTTTTT. Using reference TRBV30 and TRBJ1-4 for the parts outside the CDR3, the full variable domain is SQTIHQWPATLVQPVGSPLSLECTVEGTSNPNLYWYRQAAGRGLQLLFYSVGIGQISSEVPQNLSASRPQDRQFILSSKKLLLSDSGFYLCAWRTATEKLFFGSGTQLSVL.

CDR3 sequence: CASKGDLPGGPRAYEQYF. For the CDR3, the DNA is TGCGCCAGCAAAGGGGACCTCCCGGGGGGGCCCCGCGCCTACGAGCAGTACTTC. The chain couples TRBV5-1 to TRBJ2-7, with 8 bases identical to TRBD2. V dropped 6 bases and J dropped 2; count of bases not matched to a gene: 19. From germline, CDR1 is SGHRS and CDR2 YFSETQ. The CDR3 consists of 18 residues.

The chain recombines TRBV6-1 with TRBJ1-3; D is ambiguous. Trimming removed 2 bases at V and 9 bases at J, with 17 bases between. The CDR3 is 15 amino acids. Per the germline V gene, CDR1 is MNHNS and CDR2 is SASEGT. For the CDR3, the DNA is TGTGCCAGCAGTGAATACGAAGGGAGTGTTGTCACCATATATTTT. It codes for CASSEYEGSVVTIYF.

The chain links TRBV7-9 to TRBJ2-5, with D possibly matching TRBD1 (5 bases). This CDR3 is 14 amino acids long. Germline V CDR1 and CDR2: SEHNR, FQNEAQ (reference sequence). The ends were cut back, 5 bases at V and 3 bases at J, with 13 bases in the middle. Written as DNA, the CDR3 is TGTGCCAGCAGCGTGGGGCTATTCGAAGAGACCCAGTACTTC. It yields the protein CASSVGLFEETQYF.

The chain recombines TRBV20-1 with TRBJ2-7; D is ambiguous. CDR1 and CDR2 from the germline V gene are DFQATT and SNEGSKA (reference sequence). The CDR3 loop spans 11 amino acids. V was clipped by 0 bases and J by 4 bases, with 4 bases between them. The chain's CDR3 is CSARDGYEQYF. The CDR3, as DNA: TGCAGTGCTAGAGACGGGTACGAGCAGTACTTC.

J is TRBJ1-2 and V is TRBV19; possibly TRBD1 for D (6 bases). The germline V gene has CDR1 LNHDA and CDR2 SQIVND (reference sequence). Trimming pared 3 bases from V and 6 bases from J, leaving 14 bases between. This CDR3 comprises 14 residues. CDR3 in DNA: TGTGCCAGTAGTATCGGAACAGGGATCGATGGCTACACCTTC. It encodes CASSIGTGIDGYTF. The full variable domain, rest sourced from reference TRBV19 and TRBJ1-2, is DGGITQSPKYLFRKEGQNVTLSCEQNLNHDAMYWYRQDPGQGLRLIYYSQIVNDFQKGDIAEGYSVSREKKESFPLTVTSAQKNPTAFYLCASSIGTGIDGYTFGSGTRLTVV.

The chain employs TRBV9 and TRBJ1-1; 8 bases align to TRBD1. With V trimmed by 0 bases and J by 5 bases, 6 bases remained unmatched. The CDR3 sequence is 15 residues long. The germline CDR1 and CDR2 sequences are SGDLS and YYNGEE. The CDR3 sequence: CASSVGTGGVTEAFF. CDR3 in DNA: TGTGCCAGCAGCGTAGGAACAGGGGGGGTAACTGAAGCTTTCTTT.

This clone ranks as medium-sized in terms of frequency. J is TRBJ1-3 and V is TRBV4-1, with a weak D call TRBD1 (6 bases). Trimming took off 4 bases at V and 0 bases at J, with 22 bases between the two ends. Germline V CDR1 and CDR2: MGHRA, YSYEKL. This CDR3 has 19 amino acids. DNA for the CDR3: TGCGCCAGCAGCCCCCCGGGACACCGAGTTAACCTCTCTGGAAACACCATATATTTT. It specifies CASSPPGHRVNLSGNTIYF.

The V and J genes are TRBV5-6 and TRBJ1-5, with 7 bases matching TRBD1. CDR3 length: 14 residues. The V gene end was trimmed by 3 bases and the J gene end by 7 bases; junction bases not matched to a gene: 7. Germline V gene data show CDR1 as SGHDT and CDR2 as YYEEEE. In DNA, the CDR3 is TGTGCCAGCAGCTCCCAGGGGGTCGAACAGCCCCAGCATTTT. Protein sequence: CASSSQGVEQPQHF.

The CDR3 DNA reads TGTGCCAGCATGGACAGGGGTTATACCTACGAGCAGTACTTC. Its translation is CASMDRGYTYEQYF. V usage is TRBV2 and J usage is TRBJ2-5, with 9 bases matching TRBD1. The DNA matches TRBJ2-7 better at its end, which makes the J call doubtful. CDR1 and CDR2 from the germline V gene are SNHLY and FYNNEI. This CDR3 region has 14 residues.

CDR3 in amino acids: CASSSAGGIETQYF. The CDR3 nucleotides are TGTGCCAGCAGTTCCGCGGGGGGGATAGAGACCCAGTACTTC. The V gene is TRBV6-1, the J gene TRBJ2-5; TRBD2 matches 9 bases. The junction had 5 bases not matched to a gene; V was cut back by 5 bases and J by 4 bases. This CDR3 has 14 residues. Germline lookup yields CDR1 MNHNS and CDR2 SASEGT.

The CDR3 loop reads CAWRTGQGGGNTIYF. CDR3 bases: TGTGCCTGGAGGACGGGACAGGGGGGCGGAAACACCATATATTTT. V and J are TRBV30 and TRBJ1-3; the match to TRBD1 covers 11 bases. The CDR3 covers 15 residues. Germline V gene lookup returns CDR1 GTSNPN and CDR2 SVGIG (reference sequence). J was trimmed by 4 bases and V by 3 bases; bases with no gene match: 5.